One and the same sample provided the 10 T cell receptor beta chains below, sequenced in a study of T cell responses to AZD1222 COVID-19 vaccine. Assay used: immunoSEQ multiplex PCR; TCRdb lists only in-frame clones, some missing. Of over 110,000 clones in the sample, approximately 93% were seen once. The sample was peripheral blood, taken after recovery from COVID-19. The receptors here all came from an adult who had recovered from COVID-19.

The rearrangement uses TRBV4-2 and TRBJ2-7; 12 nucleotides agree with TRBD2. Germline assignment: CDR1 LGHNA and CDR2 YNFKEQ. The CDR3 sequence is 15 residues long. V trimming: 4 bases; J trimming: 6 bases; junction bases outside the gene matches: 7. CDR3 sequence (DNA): TGTGCCAGCAGCCCAGAGACTAGCGGGAGCCGCGAGCAGTACTTC. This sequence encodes CASSPETSGSREQYF.

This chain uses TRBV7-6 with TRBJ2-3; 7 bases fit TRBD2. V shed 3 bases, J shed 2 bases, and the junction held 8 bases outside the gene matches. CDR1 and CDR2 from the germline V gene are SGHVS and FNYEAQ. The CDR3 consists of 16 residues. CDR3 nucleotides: TGTGCCAGCAGCTTTCGGGCTAGCGGACACACAGATACGCAGTATTTT. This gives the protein CASSFRASGHTDTQYF.

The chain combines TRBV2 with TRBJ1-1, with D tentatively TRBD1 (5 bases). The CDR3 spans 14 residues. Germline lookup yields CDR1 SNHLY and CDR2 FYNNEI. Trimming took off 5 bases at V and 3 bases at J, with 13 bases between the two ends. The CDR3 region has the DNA TGTGCCAGCAGTTCCGGGACGTACTACACTGAAGCTTTCTTT. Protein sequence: CASSSGTYYTEAFF.

As DNA, the CDR3 is TGTGCCAGCAGCTGGGACAGGGCGTTACGTGGCTACACCTTC. This sequence encodes CASSWDRALRGYTF. This chain joins TRBV6-5 and TRBJ1-2; 9 nucleotides match TRBD1. CDR3 length: 14 residues. The junction had 9 bases not matched to a gene; V was cut back by 6 bases and J by 7 bases. The germline gives CDR1 MNHEY, CDR2 SVGAGI.

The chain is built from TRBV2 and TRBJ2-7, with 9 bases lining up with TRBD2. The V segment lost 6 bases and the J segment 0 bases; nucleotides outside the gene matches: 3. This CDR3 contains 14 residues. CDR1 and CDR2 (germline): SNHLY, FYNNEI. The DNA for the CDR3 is TGTGCCAGCAGATTTAGCGGGAGCTCCTACGAGCAGTACTTC. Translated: CASRFSGSSYEQYF.

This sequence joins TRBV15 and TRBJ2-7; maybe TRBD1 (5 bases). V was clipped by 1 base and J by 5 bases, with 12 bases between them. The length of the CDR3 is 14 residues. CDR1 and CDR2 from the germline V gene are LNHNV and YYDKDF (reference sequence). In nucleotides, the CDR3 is TGTGCCACCAGCAGAGGTCTACAGGAGAACGAGCAGTACTTC. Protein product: CATSRGLQENEQYF.

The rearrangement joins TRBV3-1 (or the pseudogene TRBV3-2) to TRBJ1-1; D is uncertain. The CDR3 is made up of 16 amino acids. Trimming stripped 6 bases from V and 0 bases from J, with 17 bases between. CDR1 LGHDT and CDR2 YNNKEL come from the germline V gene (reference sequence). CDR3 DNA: TGTGCCAGCAGTTGGGGAGAGGCCGACTTGAACACTGAAGCTTTCTTT. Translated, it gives CASSWGEADLNTEAFF.

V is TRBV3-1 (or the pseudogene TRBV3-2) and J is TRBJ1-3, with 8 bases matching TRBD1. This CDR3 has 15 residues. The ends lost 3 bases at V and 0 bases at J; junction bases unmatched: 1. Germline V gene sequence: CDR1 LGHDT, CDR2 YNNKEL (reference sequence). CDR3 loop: CASSHQGASGNTIYF. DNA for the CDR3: TGTGCCAGCAGCCACCAGGGGGCCTCTGGAAACACCATATATTTT.

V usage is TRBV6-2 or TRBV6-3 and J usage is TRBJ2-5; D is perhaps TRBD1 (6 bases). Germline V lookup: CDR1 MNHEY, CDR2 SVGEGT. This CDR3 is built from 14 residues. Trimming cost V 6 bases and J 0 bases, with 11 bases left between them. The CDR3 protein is CASSGTPYQETQYF. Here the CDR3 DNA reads TGTGCCAGCAGCGGGACACCGTACCAAGAGACCCAGTACTTC.

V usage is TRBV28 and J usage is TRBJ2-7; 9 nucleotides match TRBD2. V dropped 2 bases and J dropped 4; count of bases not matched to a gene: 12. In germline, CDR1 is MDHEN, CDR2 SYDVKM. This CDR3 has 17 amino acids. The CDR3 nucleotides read TGTGCCAGCAGTTTAGAGAGGAGCGGGAGGCTTCCTTACGAGCAGTACTTC. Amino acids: CASSLERSGRLPYEQYF. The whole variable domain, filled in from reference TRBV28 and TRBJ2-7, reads DVKVTQSSRYLVKRTGEKVFLECVQDMDHENMFWYRQDPGLGLRLIYFSYDVKMKEKGDIPEGYSVSREKKERFSLILESASTNQTSMYLCASSLERSGRLPYEQYFGPGTRLTVT.